What follows are 22 T cell receptor beta chains derived from one specimen sequenced in a study of identifying expanded T cells in peripheral blood. Clones were sequenced by immunoSEQ multiplex PCR, and TCRdb holds only the in-frame ones, with some missing. The sample has about 86,000 clones, about 85% seen once. The sequenced sample was blood. These receptors were taken from a person between 18 and 75 years old in good health.

The V gene is TRBV7-9, the J gene TRBJ1-4; 8 bases are shared with TRBD1. With V trimmed by 7 bases and J by 10 bases, 8 bases remained unmatched. Germline CDR1 SEHNR, CDR2 FQNEAQ (reference sequence). This CDR3 is built from 13 residues. The CDR3 reads CASNPGQGGKLFF. The CDR3 DNA sequence: TGTGCCAGCAACCCTGGACAGGGAGGAAAACTGTTTTTT.

This sequence joins TRBV6-4 and TRBJ1-2; the D gene is possibly TRBD1 (6 bases). Germline V CDR1 and CDR2: MRHNA, SNTAGT. This CDR3 has 15 residues. Trimming removed 3 bases from V and 8 bases from J, with 19 bases in between. CDR3 sequence reads: CASSEGQSGVGGYTF. CDR3 coding DNA: TGTGCCAGCAGTGAAGGACAGTCGGGAGTGGGCGGCTACACCTTC.

The sample holds a few counts of this clone. The CDR3 region is CAWSKYSNQPQHF. The DNA for the CDR3 is TGTGCCTGGAGTAAATATAGCAATCAGCCCCAGCATTTT. J is TRBJ1-5 and V is TRBV30; unclear D gene. V lost 2 bases and J 0 bases, leaving 5 bases between the germline ends. The CDR3 totals 13 residues. Germline V CDR1 and CDR2: GTSNPN, SVGIG (reference sequence). Filled out from reference TRBV30 and TRBJ1-5, the complete variable domain reads SQTIHQWPATLVQPVGSPLSLECTVEGTSNPNLYWYRQAAGRGLQLLFYSVGIGQISSEVPQNLSASRPQDRQFILSSKKLLLSDSGFYLCAWSKYSNQPQHFGDGTRLSIL.

This clone appeared a few times. The chain employs TRBV2 and TRBJ2-7, with D possibly being TRBD1 (6 bases). Germline V lookup: CDR1 SNHLY, CDR2 FYNNEI. This CDR3 has 13 amino acids. Trimming left V 7 bases short and J 5 bases short, with 15 bases between. This CDR3 is CASTPLTGNEQYF. CDR3 coding DNA: TGTGCCAGCACCCCACTAACAGGGAACGAGCAGTACTTC.

This clone was found a few times. This chain links TRBV9 with TRBJ1-1, with D possibly being TRBD1 (5 bases). Trimming shortened V by 0 bases and J by 5 bases, and 11 bases separated the two germline ends. Looked up from germline, CDR1 is SGDLS and CDR2 is YYNGEE. The CDR3 consists of 14 residues. The CDR3 sequence is CASSVVSGGTEAFF. The CDR3 DNA reads as TGTGCCAGCAGCGTAGTCAGCGGGGGGACTGAAGCTTTCTTT.

V usage is TRBV30 and J usage is TRBJ1-2; no clear D. CDR3 length equals 20 residues. V lost 2 bases, J lost 2 bases, and 30 bases lay in between. Germline lookup yields CDR1 GTSNPN and CDR2 SVGIG (reference sequence). The CDR3 nucleotides are TGTGCCTGGAGTCCACCTCCTTTTAGGAGGCTGCGTTTTTTCAACTATGGCTACACCTTC. Protein sequence: CAWSPPPFRRLRFFNYGYTF.

V and J are TRBV2 and TRBJ1-2, with D maybe TRBD1 (5 bases). In germline, CDR1 is SNHLY, CDR2 FYNNEI. V was clipped by 1 base and J by 0 bases, with 18 bases between them. The CDR3 spans 18 residues. The CDR3 DNA is TGTGCCAGCAGTGAAGTGCGTAGAGGTAGAGGGGCTAACTATGGCTACACCTTC. This translates into CASSEVRRGRGANYGYTF.

The genes are TRBV2 and TRBJ1-2, with TRBD1 as a possible D gene (6 bases). Trimming took off 3 bases at V and 7 bases at J, with 15 bases between the two ends. Germline V lookup: CDR1 SNHLY, CDR2 FYNNEI. The CDR3 consists of 14 residues. CDR3 sequence (DNA): TGTGCCAGCAGTGAGGTGGGGGGCTTGGGTGGCTACACCTTC. Encoded protein: CASSEVGGLGGYTF.

This clone has a handful of counts. The chain carries TRBV6-6 and TRBJ1-2; no clear D gene. Trimming removed 0 bases at V and 4 bases at J, with 6 bases between. The CDR3 contains 13 residues. The V gene's germline CDR1 is MNHNY and CDR2 SVGAGI (reference sequence). In nucleotides, the CDR3 is TGTGCCAGCAGTTACTCCCAAGCCTATGGCTACACCTTC. Protein: CASSYSQAYGYTF.

The chain recombines TRBV18 with TRBJ2-3; D is perhaps TRBD1 (5 bases). The V and J ends lost 4 bases and 2 bases respectively, with 13 bases between them. This CDR3 contains 15 residues. Germline V lookup: CDR1 KGHSH, CDR2 LQKENI. The CDR3: CASSLQAPSTDTQYF. The DNA of the CDR3 is TGTGCCAGCTCACTACAGGCCCCGTCCACAGATACGCAGTATTTT.

The gene calls are TRBV6-1 and TRBJ2-1; D not certain. From germline, CDR1 is MNHNS and CDR2 SASEGT. V lost 3 bases and J lost 4, with 13 bases in between. This CDR3 is built from 15 residues. The chain's CDR3 is CASSDSIGRYNEQFF. Written as DNA, the CDR3 is TGTGCCAGCAGTGATTCGATAGGTCGGTACAATGAGCAGTTCTTC.

The CDR3 spells CASSERRGGRPGSTDTQYF. The DNA for the CDR3 is TGTGCCAGCAGTGAACGCCGAGGGGGGCGACCCGGGTCCACAGATACGCAGTATTTT. V usage is TRBV6-1 and J usage is TRBJ2-3; D possibly matches TRBD1 or TRBD2 (6 bases each). Trimming left V 2 bases short and J 2 bases short, with 23 bases between. The CDR3 runs to 19 residues. Per germline, CDR1 MNHNS and CDR2 SASEGT.

V usage is TRBV5-6 and J usage is TRBJ2-2; the D gene is possibly TRBD2 (6 bases). The CDR3 length is 16 residues. V lost 4 bases and J lost 5, with 18 bases in between. Germline V gene data show CDR1 as SGHDT and CDR2 as YYEEEE. This CDR3 is CASSVNHLGGTGELFF. CDR3 in DNA: TGTGCCAGCAGCGTCAACCACCTTGGGGGGACCGGGGAGCTGTTTTTT.

This clone was counted ten times or more. The V gene is TRBV4-1, the J gene TRBJ1-2; the D gene is possibly TRBD1 (6 bases). Germline CDR1 MGHRA, CDR2 YSYEKL. This CDR3 has 14 residues. Trimming took 2 bases from V and 3 from J, leaving 10 bases between them. CDR3 protein: CASSQRGTYYGYTF. CDR3 nucleotides: TGCGCCAGCAGCCAAAGGGGGACCTACTATGGCTACACCTTC.

J is TRBJ2-1 and V is TRBV18; no clear D. CDR1 is KGHSH and CDR2 is LQKENI in the germline V gene. V lost 2 bases and J lost 3, with 11 bases in between. The CDR3 has 15 residues. This CDR3 reads CASSPANLDYNEQFF. CDR3 in DNA: TGTGCCAGCTCACCAGCGAATCTCGACTACAATGAGCAGTTCTTC.

J is TRBJ1-2 and V is TRBV6-9; 9 bases map to TRBD1. Germline V CDR1 and CDR2: MNHGY, SVAAGI. V lost 4 bases, J lost 8 bases, and 11 bases stayed unmatched. CDR3 size: 15 residues. In nucleotides, the CDR3 is TGTGCCAGCAGTTTCCTCCCGGGACAGGGTACCGGCTACACCTTC. This translates into CASSFLPGQGTGYTF.

The chain uses TRBV7-9 and TRBJ2-7; D unclear. Deletions cut 6 bases from V and 2 bases from J, with 8 bases between. The CDR3 totals 12 residues. Germline V gives CDR1 SEHNR, CDR2 FQNEAQ (reference sequence). The CDR3 protein is CASSFAPYEQYF. Here the CDR3 DNA reads TGTGCCAGCAGTTTCGCCCCCTACGAGCAGTACTTC. The whole variable domain, filled in from reference TRBV7-9 and TRBJ2-7, reads DTGVSQNPRHKITKRGQNVTFRCDPISEHNRLYWYRQTLGQGPEFLTYFQNEAQLEKSRLLSDRFSAERPKGSFSTLEIQRTEQGDSAMYLCASSFAPYEQYFGPGTRLTVT.

The rearrangement links TRBV11-2 to TRBJ1-1; unclear D gene. Germline CDR1 SGHAT, CDR2 FQNNGV. The CDR3 extends over 14 amino acids. Trimming left V 8 bases short and J 1 base short, with 14 bases between. In DNA form, the CDR3 reads TGTGCCAGCTCTGGCGGACCATCGAACACTGAAGCTTTCTTT. As protein: CASSGGPSNTEAFF.

The chain uses TRBV19 and TRBJ1-1, with 9 bases matching TRBD1. This CDR3 has 14 amino acids. The germline V gene encodes CDR1 LNHDA and CDR2 SQIVND (reference sequence). After removal of 8 bases from V and 6 bases from J, the junction contained 10 bases not matched to a gene. DNA for the CDR3: TGTGCCAGTTCGACCGGGACAGGGCCATCTGAAGCTTTCTTT. Its protein is CASSTGTGPSEAFF.

The chain combines TRBV6-5 with TRBJ2-3, with 7 bases identical to TRBD2. Germline lookup yields CDR1 MNHEY and CDR2 SVGAGI. Germline trimming cut 6 bases from V and 1 base from J; bases unmatched to any gene: 7. This CDR3 comprises 15 residues. CDR3 nucleotides: TGTGCCAGCAGAGCAAGCGGGGCCCGCACAGATACGCAGTATTTT. Its translation: CASRASGARTDTQYF.

V gene TRBV6-1 combines with J gene TRBJ2-7; D is possibly TRBD2 (5 bases). CDR3 length equals 14 residues. Trimming took 3 bases from V and 0 from J, leaving 9 bases between them. Germline V gene data show CDR1 as MNHNS and CDR2 as SASEGT. The CDR3 is CASSEVGSSYEQYF. CDR3 DNA sequence: TGTGCCAGCAGTGAGGTGGGGAGCTCCTACGAGCAGTACTTC.

The chain recombines TRBV19 with TRBJ2-1, with 7 bases aligning to TRBD1. From germline, CDR1 is LNHDA and CDR2 SQIVND (reference sequence). The V gene end was trimmed by 8 bases and the J gene end by 5 bases; junction bases not matched to a gene: 3. This CDR3 region has 12 residues. CDR3 DNA: TGTGCCAGTGGGACAGAGGACAATGAGCAGTTCTTC. Translating gives CASGTEDNEQFF. Drawing the rest from reference TRBV19 and TRBJ2-1, the complete variable domain is DGGITQSPKYLFRKEGQNVTLSCEQNLNHDAMYWYRQDPGQGLRLIYYSQIVNDFQKGDIAEGYSVSREKKESFPLTVTSAQKNPTAFYLCASGTEDNEQFFGPGTRLTVL.